This T cell receptor beta chain is from a study of regulatory T cells in long-lasting Graves disease. Study overall: With positive TSH receptor antibodies and over 5 years of antithyroid drugs, Graves' disease was considered persistent. Findings of the study overall: Persistent Graves' patients showed less TCR diversity than newly diagnosed patients showed. Preferential use of TRBV28, TRBJ1-2 and TRBJ2-5 was seen in persistent disease. Fewer public clonotypes were shared by new patients (966) than by persistent patients (2,741).

Per the germline V gene, CDR1 is SNHLY and CDR2 is FYNNEI. Deletions cut 3 bases from V and 5 bases from J, with 5 bases between. This CDR3 is built from 11 residues. This clonotype was counted many times. Its antigen is not known. Arm-PCR of CDR3 regions and iRepertoire HTBI primers were used to build TCR beta libraries. In TCRdb, the multiplex PCR reads were re-called with MiXCR into one record per CDR3 protein. The data show a few hundred thousand distinct CDR3 sequences, with about 25% seen just once and roughly a quarter held by the top ten. The sample's time point: persistent/refractory GD, antithyroid drugs over 5 years with positive TRAb. Extracted RNA from PBMCs served as the source of the TCR library.

Here the sequenced sample was peripheral blood mononuclear cells (PBMCs), taken when the disease was refractory, from a patient treated with antithyroid drugs. This TCR derives from a female donor with Graves disease. The chain recombines TRBV2 with TRBJ2-7, with D hard to call. In DNA form, the CDR3 reads TGTGCCAGCAGTGAGGTCGACGAGCAGTACTTC. Translating it yields CASSEVDEQYF. Complete variable domain (other parts from reference TRBV2 and TRBJ2-7): EPEVTQTPSHQVTQMGQEVILRCVPISNHLYFYWYRQILGQKVEFLVSFYNNEISEKSEIFDDQFSVERPDGSNFTLKIRSTKLEDSAMYFCASSEVDEQYFGPGTRLTVT.